This paragraph reports one T cell receptor beta chain. Its antigen is unidentified. This sample was included in a study of T cell repertoires in cytomegalovirus infection. TCRdb reprocessed the reads via MiXCR and lists one record per CDR3 protein. The sample contains some 500,000 distinct CDR3 sequences, roughly 34% of which appear only once. The CDR3 loop spans 13 amino acids. Trimming pared 1 base from V and 4 bases from J, leaving 5 bases between. In germline, CDR1 is LNHNV, CDR2 YYDKDF (reference sequence). V and J are TRBV15 and TRBJ2-1; no definite D call. This specimen was cultured PBMCs, taken from culture after CMV antigen stimulation. The receptor was isolated from a human donor in good health (CMV status not recorded). Some clones in this sample may be carry-over from other donors' samples. For the CDR3, the DNA is TGTGCCACCAGCAGAGGCCGTTACAATGAGCAGTTCTTC. Its protein product is CATSRGRYNEQFF.